This T cell receptor (beta chain) was profiled in a study of naive and memory T cell subsets. This CDR3 comprises 18 residues. Trimming pared 1 base from V and 0 bases from J, leaving 18 bases between. Germline-derived CDR1 and CDR2 are SGHVS and FQNEAQ. The table lists this clonotype with many counts. Its target is not known. Ligated cDNA underwent four rounds of PCR with nested alpha and beta constant region primers and SP2. Alpha and beta constant region primers primed reverse transcription for blood and skin samples. TCRdb itself ran the UMI-ligation and nested PCR reads through MiXCR, one entry per CDR3 protein. The sample contains 25,000 to 35,000 distinct CDR3 sequences, approximately 7.1% of which appear only once. Described treatment: skin biopsy from PPD injection site in Mantoux-positive individual. A UMI-containing oligonucleotide was joined by 3' ligation to the TCR cDNA template. Tuberculin skin test biopsies were taken where PPD was injected in Mantoux-positive people. Input was about 1 to 1,100 ng of DNase-treated total RNA without cell sorting.

Study conclusions and caveats: More TCRs at tuberculin sites were read as hypersensitivity T cell infiltration.

This receptor was obtained from an adult in good health. The chain links TRBV7-8 to TRBJ1-2; D ambiguous. The sample here was skin, taken from a tuberculin skin test site. The CDR3 loop is CASSLVSTTEKANYGYTF. CDR3 DNA: TGTGCCAGCAGCTTAGTTTCCACAACAGAAAAAGCTAACTATGGCTACACCTTC. The variable domain in full, with the rest retrieved from reference TRBV7-8 and TRBJ1-2, is GAGVSQSPRYKVAKRGQDVALRCDPISGHVSLFWYQQALGQGPEFLTYFQNEAQLDKSGLPSDRFFAERPEGSVSTLKIQRTQQEDSAVYLCASSLVSTTEKANYGYTFGSGTRLTVV.